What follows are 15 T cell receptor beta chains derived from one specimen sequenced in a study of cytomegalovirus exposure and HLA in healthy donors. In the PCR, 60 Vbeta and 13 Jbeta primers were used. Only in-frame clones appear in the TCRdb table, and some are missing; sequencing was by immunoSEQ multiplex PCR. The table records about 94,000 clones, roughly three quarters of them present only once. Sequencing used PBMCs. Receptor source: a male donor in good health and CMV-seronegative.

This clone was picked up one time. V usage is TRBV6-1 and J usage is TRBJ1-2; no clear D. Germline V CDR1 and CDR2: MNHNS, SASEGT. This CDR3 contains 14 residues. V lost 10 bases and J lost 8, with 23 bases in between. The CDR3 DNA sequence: TGTGCCATTCGGCGGGCGGGTCTTTTGCGGGGCTACACCTTC. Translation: CAIRRAGLLRGYTF.

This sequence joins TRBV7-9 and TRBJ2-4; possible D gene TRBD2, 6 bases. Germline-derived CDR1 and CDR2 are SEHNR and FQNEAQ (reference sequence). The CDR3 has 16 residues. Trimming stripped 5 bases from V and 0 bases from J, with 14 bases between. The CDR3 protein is CASSLGVGLAKNIQYF. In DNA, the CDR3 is TGTGCCAGCAGCCTGGGGGTGGGACTAGCCAAAAACATTCAGTACTTC.

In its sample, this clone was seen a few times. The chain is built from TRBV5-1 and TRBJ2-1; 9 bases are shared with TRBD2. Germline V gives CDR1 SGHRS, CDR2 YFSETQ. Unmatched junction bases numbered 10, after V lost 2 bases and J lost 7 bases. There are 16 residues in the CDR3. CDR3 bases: TGCGCCAGCAGCTTAGTTATTAGCGGGGGTAAAAATGAGCAGTTCTTC. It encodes CASSLVISGGKNEQFF.

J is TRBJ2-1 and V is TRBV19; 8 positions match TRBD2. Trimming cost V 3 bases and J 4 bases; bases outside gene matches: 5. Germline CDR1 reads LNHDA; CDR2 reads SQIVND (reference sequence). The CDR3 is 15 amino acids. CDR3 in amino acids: CASSISSGGYNEQFF. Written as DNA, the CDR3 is TGTGCCAGTAGTATCTCAAGCGGGGGATACAATGAGCAGTTCTTC.

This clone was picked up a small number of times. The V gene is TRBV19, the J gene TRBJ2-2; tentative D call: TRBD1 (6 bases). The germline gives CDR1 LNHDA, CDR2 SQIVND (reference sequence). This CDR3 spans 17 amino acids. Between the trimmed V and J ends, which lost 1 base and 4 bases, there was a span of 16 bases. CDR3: CASSIAQQGSSTGELFF. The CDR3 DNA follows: TGTGCCAGTAGTATAGCCCAACAGGGTAGTTCCACCGGGGAGCTGTTTTTT.

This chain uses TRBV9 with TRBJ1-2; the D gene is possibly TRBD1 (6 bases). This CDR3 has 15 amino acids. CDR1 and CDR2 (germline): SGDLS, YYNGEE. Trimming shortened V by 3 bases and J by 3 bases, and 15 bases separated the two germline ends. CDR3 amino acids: CASSEEGGGHYGYTF. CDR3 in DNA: TGTGCCAGCAGCGAAGAGGGTGGGGGCCACTATGGCTACACCTTC.

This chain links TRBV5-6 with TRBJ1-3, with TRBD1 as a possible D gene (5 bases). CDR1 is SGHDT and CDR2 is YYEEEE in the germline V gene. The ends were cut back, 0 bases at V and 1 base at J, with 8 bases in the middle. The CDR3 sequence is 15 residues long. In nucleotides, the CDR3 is TGTGCCAGCAGCTTGGTCGGGGGATCTGGAAACACCATATATTTT. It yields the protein CASSLVGGSGNTIYF. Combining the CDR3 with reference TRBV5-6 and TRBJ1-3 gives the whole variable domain DAGVTQSPTHLIKTRGQQVTLRCSPKSGHDTVSWYQQALGQGPQFIFQYYEEEERQRGNFPDRFSGHQFPNYSSELNVNALLLGDSALYLCASSLVGGSGNTIYFGEGSWLTVV.

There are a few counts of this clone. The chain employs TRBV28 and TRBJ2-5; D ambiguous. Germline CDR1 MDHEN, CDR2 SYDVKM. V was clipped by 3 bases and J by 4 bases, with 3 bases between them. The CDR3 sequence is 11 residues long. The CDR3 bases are TGTGCCAGCAGTTTCGGAGAGACCCAGTACTTC. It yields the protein CASSFGETQYF.

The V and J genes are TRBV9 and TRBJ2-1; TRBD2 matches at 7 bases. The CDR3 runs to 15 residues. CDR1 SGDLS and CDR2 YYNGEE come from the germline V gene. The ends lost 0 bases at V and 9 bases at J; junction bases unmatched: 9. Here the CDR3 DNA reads TGTGCCAGCAGCGTAGGTCTAGCGGCAGGCGGTGAGCAGTTCTTC. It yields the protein CASSVGLAAGGEQFF.

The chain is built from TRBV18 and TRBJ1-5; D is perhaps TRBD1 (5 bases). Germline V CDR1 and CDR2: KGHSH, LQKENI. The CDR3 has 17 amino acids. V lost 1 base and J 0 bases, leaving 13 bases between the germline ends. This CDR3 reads CASSPLQAINSNQPQHF. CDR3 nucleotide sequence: TGTGCCAGCTCACCACTACAGGCAATTAATAGCAATCAGCCCCAGCATTTT.

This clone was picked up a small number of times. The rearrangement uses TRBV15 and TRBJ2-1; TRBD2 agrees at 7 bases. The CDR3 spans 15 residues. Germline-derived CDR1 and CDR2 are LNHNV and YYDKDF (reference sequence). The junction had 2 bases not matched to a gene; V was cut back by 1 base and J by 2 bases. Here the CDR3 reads CATSRGGGAYNEQFF. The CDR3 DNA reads TGTGCCACCAGCAGAGGGGGAGGGGCCTACAATGAGCAGTTCTTC.

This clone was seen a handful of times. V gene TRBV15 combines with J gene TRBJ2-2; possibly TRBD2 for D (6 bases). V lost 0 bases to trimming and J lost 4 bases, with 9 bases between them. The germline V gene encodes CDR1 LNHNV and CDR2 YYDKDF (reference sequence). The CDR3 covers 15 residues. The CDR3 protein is CATSRDLGGTGELFF. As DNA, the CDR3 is TGTGCCACCAGCAGAGATCTCGGGGGCACCGGGGAGCTGTTTTTT.

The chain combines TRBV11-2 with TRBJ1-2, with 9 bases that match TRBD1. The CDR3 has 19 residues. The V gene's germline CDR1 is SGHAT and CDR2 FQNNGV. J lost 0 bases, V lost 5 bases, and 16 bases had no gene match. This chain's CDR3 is CASSPPHVGQGVPNYGYTF. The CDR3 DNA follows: TGTGCCAGCAGCCCGCCGCACGTGGGACAGGGAGTCCCTAACTATGGCTACACCTTC.

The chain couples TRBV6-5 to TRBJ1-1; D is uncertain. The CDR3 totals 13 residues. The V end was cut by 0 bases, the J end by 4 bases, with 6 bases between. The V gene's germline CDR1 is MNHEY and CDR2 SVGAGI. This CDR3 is CASSYSEVTEAFF. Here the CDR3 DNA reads TGTGCCAGCAGTTACTCGGAGGTCACTGAAGCTTTCTTT.

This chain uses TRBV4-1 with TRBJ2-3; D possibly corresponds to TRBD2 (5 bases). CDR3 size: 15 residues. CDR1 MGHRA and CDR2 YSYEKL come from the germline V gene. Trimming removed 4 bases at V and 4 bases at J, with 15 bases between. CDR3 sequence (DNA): TGCGCCAGCAGCCCGGCAGGCCCCGGGGCAGATACGCAGTATTTT. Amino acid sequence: CASSPAGPGADTQYF.